The 15 T cell receptor beta chains below all came from one sample that was sequenced in a study of T cells after yellow fever vaccination. Via MiXCR, TCRdb re-called the 5' RACE reads, giving one row per CDR3 protein. This table holds 120,000 or so distinct CDR3 sequences, approximately 8.4% found once. This specimen was CD8+ T cells sorted from PBMCs, taken on the day of the yellow fever booster vaccination. All receptors come from a man aged 18 to 29 who received the YFV17D yellow fever vaccine.

This clonotype was seen more than once but under ten times. V usage is TRBV11-2 and J usage is TRBJ1-6; weak D call: TRBD1 (5 bases). This CDR3 spans 15 amino acids. Trimming cost V 5 bases and J 6 bases, with 14 bases left between them. The germline V gene encodes CDR1 SGHAT and CDR2 FQNNGV. The CDR3, as DNA: TGTGCCAGCAGCCAACGCGGGACGGGTAATTCACCCCTCCACTTT. Amino acids: CASSQRGTGNSPLHF. Using reference TRBV11-2 and TRBJ1-6 for the parts outside the CDR3, the full variable domain is EAGVAQSPRYKIIEKRQSVAFWCNPISGHATLYWYQQILGQGPKLLIQFQNNGVVDDSQLPKDRFSAERLKGVDSTLKIQPAKLEDSAVYLCASSQRGTGNSPLHFGNGTRLTVT.

This clonotype was seen a few times. This chain uses TRBV16 with TRBJ2-1; D is undetermined. V lost 0 bases and J lost 6, with 6 bases in between. Per the germline V gene, CDR1 is KGHSY and CDR2 is FQNENV. The CDR3 contains 13 residues. The CDR3 loop reads CASSQSGPNEQFF. Here the CDR3 DNA reads TGTGCCAGCAGCCAATCCGGGCCCAATGAGCAGTTCTTC.

The chain has TRBV20-1 and TRBJ2-5; no definite D call. V was shortened by 5 bases and J by 4 bases, with 11 bases between the two germline ends. The CDR3 loop spans 12 amino acids. From germline, CDR1 is DFQATT and CDR2 SNEGSKA (reference sequence). In nucleotides, the CDR3 is TGCAGTGCTTCCAGGTCGGGAGAGACCCAGTACTTC. Amino acids: CSASRSGETQYF.

V gene TRBV12-3 or TRBV12-4 combines with J gene TRBJ1-5; D is unclear. The CDR3 has 16 residues. V lost 5 bases and J 9 bases, leaving 23 bases between the germline ends. The CDR3: CASSLTVLGRLAPQHF. DNA for the CDR3: TGTGCCAGCAGTCTCACGGTTTTAGGGCGGCTAGCGCCCCAGCATTTT.

The chain recombines TRBV11-2 with TRBJ2-3; D unclear. The CDR3 is made up of 13 amino acids. Germline CDR1 reads SGHAT; CDR2 reads FQNNGV. With 2 bases removed from V and 2 bases from J, the gap between germline ends came to 5 bases. This CDR3 reads CASSLKTTDTQYF. The CDR3 DNA is TGTGCCAGCAGCTTAAAGACCACAGATACGCAGTATTTT.

This clonotype turned up a few times. The rearrangement uses TRBV7-9 and TRBJ1-1; D is unresolved. CDR3 length equals 11 residues. V lost 7 bases, J lost 6 bases, and 9 bases lay in between. Per germline, CDR1 SEHNR and CDR2 FQNEAQ (reference sequence). DNA for the CDR3: TGTGCCAGCACTAAGCAGGCTGAAGCTTTCTTT. As protein: CASTKQAEAFF.

This clonotype was observed a few times. The chain links TRBV4-3 to TRBJ1-2, with TRBD1 as a possible D gene (5 bases). The CDR3 consists of 15 residues. The ends were cut back, 1 base at V and 5 bases at J, with 14 bases in the middle. Per germline, CDR1 LGHNA and CDR2 YSLEER. CDR3 DNA sequence: TGCGCCAGCAGCCAAGCCAGGGCTATGTTGTATGGCTACACCTTC. It specifies CASSQARAMLYGYTF.

This sequence joins TRBV14 and TRBJ2-7; TRBD1 matches 9 bases. With 2 bases clipped from V and 1 base from J, the junction kept 3 bases outside the gene matches. CDR1 SGHDN and CDR2 FVKESK come from the germline V gene. The CDR3 contains 15 residues. The CDR3 is CASSQYGTGSYEQYF. CDR3 bases: TGTGCCAGCAGCCAATATGGGACAGGGTCCTACGAGCAGTACTTC.

The J gene is TRBJ2-1, the V gene TRBV2; the D call may be TRBD1 or TRBD2 (7 bases each). Germline V gene sequence: CDR1 SNHLY, CDR2 FYNNEI. Trimming pared 2 bases from V and 8 bases from J, leaving 16 bases between. CDR3 length: 15 amino acids. The CDR3 nucleotides read TGTGCCAGCAGTGAACGTTCCAGGGGGGGTGATGAGCAGTTCTTC. This codes for CASSERSRGGDEQFF.

This clonotype was seen more than once but under ten times. This chain links TRBV7-8 with TRBJ1-5; the D gene is possibly TRBD1 (5 bases). V was pared by 0 bases and J by 1 base, with 10 bases between. The CDR3 covers 16 residues. CDR1 SGHVS and CDR2 FQNEAQ come from the germline V gene. The CDR3 region is CASSLAGRASNQPQHF. The CDR3 DNA is TGTGCCAGCAGCTTAGCGGGCAGGGCAAGCAATCAGCCCCAGCATTTT.

The gene calls are TRBV11-2 and TRBJ2-1, with D hard to call. From germline, CDR1 is SGHAT and CDR2 FQNNGV. CDR3 length equals 11 residues. Trimming took 1 base from V and 10 from J, leaving 5 bases between them. CDR3 coding DNA: TGTGCCAGCAGCTTAGGTGCGGAGCAGTTCTTC. Its translation: CASSLGAEQFF. Variable domain in full (rest from reference TRBV11-2 and TRBJ2-1): EAGVAQSPRYKIIEKRQSVAFWCNPISGHATLYWYQQILGQGPKLLIQFQNNGVVDDSQLPKDRFSAERLKGVDSTLKIQPAKLEDSAVYLCASSLGAEQFFGPGTRLTVL.

This clonotype was seen a handful of times. This chain uses TRBV4-2 with TRBJ2-7; TRBD1 aligns across 9 bases. The CDR3 is 16 amino acids. The germline V gene encodes CDR1 LGHNA and CDR2 YNFKEQ. V was clipped by 0 bases and J by 4 bases; unmatched bases: 7. For the CDR3, the DNA is TGTGCCAGCAGCCAAGAAACCGGGACAGGGATATACGAGCAGTACGTC. Translating gives CASSQETGTGIYEQYV.

This clonotype has only one observation. CDR3 sequence reads: CASSRTRRGAYGYTF. Written as DNA, the CDR3 is TGTGCCAGCAGCCGGACCCGCAGGGGGGCCTATGGCTACACCTTC. This chain joins TRBV7-9 and TRBJ1-2; 7 positions match TRBD1. The CDR3 has 15 residues. Germline V gene data show CDR1 as SEHNR and CDR2 as FQNEAQ (reference sequence). V was clipped by 5 bases and J by 4 bases; unmatched bases: 10.

A few counts support this clonotype. CDR3 nucleotides: TGTGCTAGCCTATTGAGGTTAAATGAGCAGTTCTTC. It translates to CASLLRLNEQFF. The gene calls are TRBV2 and TRBJ2-1; D remains ambiguous. This CDR3 has 12 amino acids. Germline V gene sequence: CDR1 SNHLY, CDR2 FYNNEI.

A few counts support this clonotype. The chain links TRBV7-9 to TRBJ2-4; 8 bases match TRBD1. Looked up from germline, CDR1 is SEHNR and CDR2 is FQNEAQ (reference sequence). Germline trimming cut 4 bases from V and 3 bases from J; bases unmatched to any gene: 5. CDR3 length: 15 residues. CDR3 DNA: TGTGCCAGCAGCTCAGGGGGCGAGGGCAAAAACATTCAGTACTTC. The encoded protein is CASSSGGEGKNIQYF.